These 2 T cell receptor beta chains came from one sample sequenced in a study of T cells in Graves' hyperthyroidism and ophthalmopathy (dated by TCRdb to about 2019). The library was generated by multiplex PCR. The instrument was an Illumina HiSeq 2000. Amplification of TCR beta CDR3 regions was carried out from RNA transcripts. For the first round of RT-PCR on the TCR CDR3, the HTBI primer set was used together with the Qiagen OneStep RT-PCR kit. The public sequencing data were trimmed at Q25 with fastp and processed into clonotypes with MiXCR by TCRdb, which kept only in-frame beta chains. Duplicate CDR3 protein sequences are folded into a single record with the most common DNA and genes. In all, the sample holds about 840,000 distinct CDR3 sequences, and over 35% of those were seen once. Around 9.3% of the sample is taken by the ten largest. The sample was blood. The source is a man aged 18-30 years with Graves' hyperthyroidism.

The gene calls are TRBV29-1 and TRBJ1-2, with D maybe TRBD1 (5 bases). Germline V gives CDR1 SQVTM, CDR2 ANQGSEA. Trimming cost V 4 bases and J 8 bases, with 14 bases left between them. This CDR3 comprises 12 residues. The CDR3 sequence is CSVVGDPVGYTF. The DNA for the CDR3 is TGCAGCGTTGTAGGGGATCCGGTGGGCTACACCTTC.

V gene TRBV5-5 combines with J gene TRBJ1-3; 7 positions agree with TRBD1. The germline gives CDR1 SGHKS, CDR2 YYEKEE (reference sequence). The CDR3 has 15 residues. With V trimmed by 4 bases and J by 2 bases, 6 bases remained unmatched. The CDR3 sequence: CASSVDRDAGNTIYF. The CDR3 DNA follows: TGTGCCAGCAGCGTAGACAGGGACGCTGGAAACACCATATATTTT. Full variable domain (missing parts from reference TRBV5-5 and TRBJ1-3): DAGVTQSPTHLIKTRGQQVTLRCSPISGHKSVSWYQQVLGQGPQFIFQYYEKEERGRGNFPDRFSARQFPNYSSELNVNALLLGDSALYLCASSVDRDAGNTIYFGEGSWLTVV.